Each of the 21 T cell receptor beta chains below was sequenced from the same sample in a study of identical twins. TCRdb fed the 5' RACE reads into MiXCR, producing one record per CDR3 protein. The sample includes roughly 250,000 distinct CDR3 sequences, approximately 7% of them seen just once. These same data were also listed under a study on yellow fever vaccine responses in identical twins.

What was sequenced was memory (CD45RO+) T cells sorted from blood. The receptors originated from a woman younger than 35 in good health.

Only a few counts were recorded for this clonotype. This chain uses TRBV7-2 with TRBJ2-5; perhaps D is TRBD1 or TRBD2 (5 bases each). The ends were cut back, 1 base at V and 3 bases at J, with 21 bases in the middle. The CDR3 loop spans 18 amino acids. Per the germline V gene, CDR1 is SGHTA and CDR2 is FQGNSA. CDR3 sequence: CASSLVGLWGSGEETQYF. The CDR3 DNA reads as TGTGCCAGCAGCTTAGTTGGTCTTTGGGGGAGTGGGGAAGAGACCCAGTACTTC.

This clonotype has a handful of counts. V is TRBV19 and J is TRBJ2-6, with a weak D call TRBD2 (5 bases). The CDR3 sequence is 16 residues long. V was trimmed by 5 bases and J by 2 bases, leaving 13 bases between them. From germline, CDR1 is LNHDA and CDR2 SQIVND (reference sequence). The CDR3 sequence is CASSDGRGPGANVLTF. CDR3 sequence (DNA): TGTGCCAGTAGTGACGGCAGAGGGCCTGGGGCCAACGTCCTGACTTTC.

J is TRBJ2-1 and V is TRBV29-1, with TRBD2 matching over 10 bases. V was pared by 3 bases and J by 9 bases, with 8 bases of the junction left unmatched. Germline V gene sequence: CDR1 SQVTM, CDR2 ANQGSEA. This CDR3 comprises 14 residues. CDR3 nucleotide sequence: TGCAGCGTTGATCTAGCGGGAGTAAAGGGTGAGCAGTTCTTC. Its translation: CSVDLAGVKGEQFF.

In this sample, this clonotype turned up a few times. This rearrangement joins TRBV15 to TRBJ2-7; 10 positions agree with TRBD1. Trimming removed 1 base from V and 5 bases from J; junction bases left unmatched: 11. In germline, CDR1 is LNHNV, CDR2 YYDKDF (reference sequence). CDR3 length equals 17 residues. As DNA, the CDR3 is TGTGCCACCAGCAGAGCCTCGAAGACAGGGGGCAAAAACGAGCAGTACTTC. Protein product: CATSRASKTGGKNEQYF.

This clonotype was detected a few times. The rearrangement uses TRBV3-1 and TRBJ2-1; D not resolved. Trimming cost V 1 base and J 3 bases, with 13 bases left between them. CDR3 size: 16 residues. Germline V gene data show CDR1 as LGHDT and CDR2 as YNNKEL (reference sequence). The CDR3 coding sequence is TGTGCCAGCAGCCAAGGCCTTCCATCGGGCTACAATGAGCAGTTCTTC. This sequence encodes CASSQGLPSGYNEQFF.

This clonotype was observed many times. This sequence joins TRBV18 and TRBJ2-7; perhaps TRBD1 as D (9 bases). Per germline, CDR1 KGHSH and CDR2 LQKENI. The CDR3 spans 18 residues. Deletions cut 6 bases from V and 1 base from J, with 25 bases between. CDR3 sequence (DNA): TGTGCCAGCTCGACCACCCGGAGCGGGGGACAGGGATCCTACGAGCAGTACTTC. It encodes CASSTTRSGGQGSYEQYF.

This clonotype was observed a handful of times. The chain couples TRBV6-1 to TRBJ1-2; D not resolved. This CDR3 spans 13 amino acids. With 6 bases removed from V and 6 bases from J, the gap between germline ends came to 14 bases. Germline CDR1 and CDR2: MNHNS and SASEGT. The CDR3 DNA follows: TGTGCCAGCAGCCCGCCGGGATTCGATGGCTACACCTTC. Residues: CASSPPGFDGYTF.

This clonotype was detected many times. The chain employs TRBV20-1 and TRBJ1-2; D remains unclear. Deletions cut 6 bases from V and 4 bases from J, with 15 bases between. This CDR3 is 13 amino acids long. Germline V gene lookup returns CDR1 DFQATT and CDR2 SNEGSKA (reference sequence). The CDR3: CSAELGVGYGYTF. CDR3 nucleotides: TGCAGTGCCGAACTTGGGGTGGGCTATGGCTACACCTTC.

This clonotype occurred a few times. DNA of the CDR3: TGTGCCAGCACCTTGCGGGACAGGGATCACGAGCAGTACTTC. Protein product: CASTLRDRDHEQYF. The chain combines TRBV25-1 with TRBJ2-7; 9 nucleotides line up with TRBD1. CDR1 is MGHDK, CDR2 SYGVNS, per germline. V was pared by 7 bases and J by 5 bases, with 9 bases of the junction left unmatched. The CDR3 runs 14 residues.

This clonotype showed up just a few times. The genes are TRBV7-9 and TRBJ1-4; a possible D gene is TRBD1 (5 bases). The CDR3 has 15 amino acids. From germline, CDR1 is SEHNR and CDR2 FQNEAQ (reference sequence). V shed 0 bases and J shed 8 bases, with 13 bases lying between them. CDR3 residues: CASSLAGGNGEKLFF. The CDR3 DNA is TGTGCCAGCAGCTTAGCGGGGGGGAATGGAGAAAAACTGTTTTTT.

Many counts were recorded for this clonotype. This chain joins TRBV11-1 and TRBJ2-1; 11 bases are a match to TRBD2. After removal of 5 bases from V and 0 bases from J, the junction contained 15 bases not matched to a gene. The CDR3 has 20 residues. Germline V gives CDR1 SGHAT, CDR2 FQDESV (reference sequence). The CDR3 DNA sequence: TGTGCCAGCAGCCCCCTTTTGTTAGCGGGAGGGCTCAGCTCCTACAATGAGCAGTTCTTC. Its protein product is CASSPLLLAGGLSSYNEQFF. Full variable domain (remainder filled in from reference TRBV11-1 and TRBJ2-1): EAEVAQSPRYKITEKSQAVAFWCDPISGHATLYWYRQILGQGPELLVQFQDESVVDDSQLPKDRFSAERLKGVDSTLKIQPAELGDSAMYLCASSPLLLAGGLSSYNEQFFGPGTRLTVL.

Many counts were recorded for this clonotype. V is TRBV6-4 and J is TRBJ2-3; D tentatively fits TRBD1 or TRBD2 (5 bases each). The CDR3 runs to 15 residues. The germline V and J ends were trimmed by 0 bases and 2 bases, with 9 bases remaining between them. The germline CDR1 and CDR2 sequences are MRHNA and SNTAGT. The CDR3 loop reads CASSDSVGTTDTQYF. The CDR3, as DNA: TGTGCCAGCAGTGACTCGGTGGGGACCACAGATACGCAGTATTTT.

The V call is TRBV7-9, the J call TRBJ1-2; D is undetermined. In germline, CDR1 is SEHNR, CDR2 FQNEAQ (reference sequence). The CDR3 contains 17 residues. V lost 0 bases and J lost 0, with 14 bases in between. Here the CDR3 reads CASSLAGGILTNYGYTF. Here the CDR3 DNA reads TGTGCCAGCAGCTTAGCGGGCGGAATACTAACTAACTATGGCTACACCTTC.

The V call is TRBV14, the J call TRBJ1-6; D gene ambiguous. Deletions cut 1 base from V and 11 bases from J, with 6 bases between. Germline loops: CDR1 SGHDN, CDR2 FVKESK. This CDR3 is built from 12 residues. The CDR3 loop reads CASSQGRTPLHF. CDR3 nucleotide sequence: TGTGCCAGCAGCCAAGGGAGGACACCCCTCCACTTT.

This chain links TRBV20-1 with TRBJ2-2; TRBD2 might be the D (6 bases). The length of the CDR3 is 13 residues. V gave up 2 bases and J gave up 5 bases, with 9 bases separating them. In germline, CDR1 is DFQATT, CDR2 SNEGSKA (reference sequence). This CDR3 is CSARPGLTGELFF. The CDR3 DNA follows: TGCAGTGCTAGACCGGGACTTACCGGGGAGCTGTTTTTT.

The chain is built from TRBV7-6 and TRBJ2-5; 12 bases are shared with TRBD2. V was clipped by 0 bases and J by 5 bases; unmatched bases: 7. This CDR3 has 17 amino acids. The germline gives CDR1 SGHVS, CDR2 FNYEAQ. CDR3 nucleotides: TGTGCCAGCAGCTTAGCGGCTAGCGGGGGGGCAATGGAGACCCAGTACTTC. Its protein is CASSLAASGGAMETQYF.

V usage is TRBV20-1 and J usage is TRBJ2-3, with 12 nucleotides matching TRBD2. With 3 bases clipped from V and 3 bases from J, the junction kept 4 bases outside the gene matches. Germline V gene lookup returns CDR1 DFQATT and CDR2 SNEGSKA (reference sequence). The CDR3 runs 15 residues. This CDR3 reads CSASASGGATDTQYF. CDR3 DNA sequence: TGCAGTGCTAGCGCTAGCGGGGGGGCAACAGATACGCAGTATTTT.

This chain connects TRBV7-9 to TRBJ1-2, with 7 positions matching TRBD1. J was trimmed by 2 bases and V by 8 bases; bases with no gene match: 5. This CDR3 spans 13 amino acids. The germline V gene encodes CDR1 SEHNR and CDR2 FQNEAQ (reference sequence). CDR3: CASLETGNYGYTF. The DNA for the CDR3 is TGTGCCAGCTTGGAGACAGGGAACTATGGCTACACCTTC.

The chain combines TRBV11-1 with TRBJ1-6; 10 bases align to TRBD1. V shed 7 bases, J shed 8 bases, and the junction held 17 bases outside the gene matches. Per germline, CDR1 SGHAT and CDR2 FQDESV (reference sequence). This CDR3 is 18 amino acids long. In DNA form, the CDR3 reads TGTGCCAGCACCAAATCGACAGGGGGCGGTTATTTTGATTCACCCCTCCACTTT. Amino acid sequence: CASTKSTGGGYFDSPLHF. The whole variable domain, filled in from reference TRBV11-1 and TRBJ1-6, reads EAEVAQSPRYKITEKSQAVAFWCDPISGHATLYWYRQILGQGPELLVQFQDESVVDDSQLPKDRFSAERLKGVDSTLKIQPAELGDSAMYLCASTKSTGGGYFDSPLHFGNGTRLTVT.

V gene TRBV20-1 combines with J gene TRBJ1-6, with D perhaps TRBD1 (6 bases). Germline V CDR1 and CDR2: DFQATT, SNEGSKA (reference sequence). The CDR3 totals 15 residues. V was trimmed by 1 base and J by 7 bases, leaving 14 bases between them. This CDR3 reads CSARAEGGGNSPLHF. CDR3 DNA: TGCAGTGCTAGAGCTGAAGGGGGAGGAAATTCACCCCTCCACTTT.

This clonotype showed up just a few times. This chain joins TRBV5-1 and TRBJ2-5; 9 nucleotides agree with TRBD1. Germline assignment: CDR1 SGHRS and CDR2 YFSETQ. V lost 4 bases and J lost 4; bases outside the gene matches: 11. The CDR3 loop spans 16 amino acids. The chain's CDR3 is CASSRRTGDPRETQYF. In nucleotides, the CDR3 is TGCGCCAGCAGCCGCCGGACAGGGGACCCCCGAGAGACCCAGTACTTC.